A single sample gave rise to the 14 T cell receptor beta chains below, sequenced in a study of beta chain features in type 1 diabetes. Expressed TCRB transcripts were sequenced after all isolated RNA was converted to cDNA. Assay: immunoSEQ multiplex PCR; the TCRdb copy retains only in-frame clones and omits some. The sample holds around 310,000 clones, roughly 9.6% seen once. Sequences were obtained from naive CD4+ T cells from blood. These receptors were obtained from a woman aged 25 to 39 in good health.

This rearrangement joins TRBV2 to TRBJ1-1, with TRBD1 matching 9 bases. Germline V gene lookup returns CDR1 SNHLY and CDR2 FYNNEI. The CDR3 consists of 18 residues. V dropped 6 bases and J dropped 0; count of bases not matched to a gene: 14. The CDR3 sequence is CASSRTRYGQGMNTEAFF. CDR3 in DNA: TGTGCCAGCAGCCGCACCCGATACGGACAGGGGATGAACACTGAAGCTTTCTTT. Combining the CDR3 with reference TRBV2 and TRBJ1-1 gives the whole variable domain EPEVTQTPSHQVTQMGQEVILRCVPISNHLYFYWYRQILGQKVEFLVSFYNNEISEKSEIFDDQFSVERPDGSNFTLKIRSTKLEDSAMYFCASSRTRYGQGMNTEAFFGQGTRLTVV.

The J gene is TRBJ2-5, the V gene TRBV7-2; 8 bases agree with TRBD2. Losses at the gene ends were 1 base for V and 5 bases for J; bases not matched to a gene: 9. This CDR3 comprises 16 residues. Germline CDR1 and CDR2: SGHTA and FQGNSA. CDR3 region: CASSLVVGRALETQYF. CDR3 bases: TGTGCCAGCAGCTTAGTGGTCGGGAGGGCCCTGGAGACCCAGTACTTC.

This clone was recorded a few times. The gene calls are TRBV4-2 and TRBJ2-6, with a possible D match to TRBD1 (5 bases). CDR1 is LGHNA, CDR2 YNFKEQ, per germline. The V end lost 0 bases, the J end lost 0 bases, and 12 bases lay between the germline ends. The CDR3 has 18 residues. The CDR3 DNA reads as TGTGCCAGCAGCCAAGAGGGCAGGGATAGCTCTGGGGCCAACGTCCTGACTTTC. Residues: CASSQEGRDSSGANVLTF.

The chain is built from TRBV29-1 and TRBJ1-1; D is perhaps TRBD1 (5 bases). The length of the CDR3 is 14 residues. Trimming took 5 bases from V and 4 from J, leaving 17 bases between them. The V gene's germline CDR1 is SQVTM and CDR2 ANQGSEA. CDR3 DNA: TGCAGCGTTCAAACGATCAGGGAAGCCACTGAAGCTTTCTTT. Translation: CSVQTIREATEAFF.

The rearrangement links TRBV4-3 to TRBJ1-4, with TRBD1 as a possible D gene (5 bases). CDR3 length: 17 residues. CDR1 LGHNA and CDR2 YSLEER come from the germline V gene. The V end lost 1 base, the J end lost 4 bases, and 16 bases lay between the germline ends. CDR3 region: CASSQGARTRVNEKLFF. The CDR3 DNA follows: TGCGCCAGCAGCCAAGGGGCCCGGACCAGGGTTAATGAAAAACTGTTTTTT.

Concerning this clone itself: In the same sample, other DNA sequences code for this CDR3. V gene TRBV9 combines with J gene TRBJ2-1; D not resolved. The CDR3 has 13 amino acids. V lost 0 bases and J 6 bases, leaving 7 bases between the germline ends. CDR1 and CDR2 from the germline V gene are SGDLS and YYNGEE. The CDR3 reads CASSVAGGNEQFF. In nucleotides, the CDR3 is TGTGCCAGCAGCGTAGCCGGTGGCAATGAGCAGTTCTTC.

The sample holds a few counts of this clone. The rearrangement links TRBV19 to TRBJ2-3; weak D call: TRBD2 (7 bases). V lost 1 base to trimming and J lost 5 bases, with 13 bases between them. The CDR3 contains 15 residues. From germline, CDR1 is LNHDA and CDR2 SQIVND (reference sequence). This CDR3 reads CASSIGEGDRDTQYF. CDR3 DNA: TGTGCCAGTAGTATAGGGGAGGGGGACCGAGATACGCAGTATTTT.

This rearrangement joins TRBV4-1 to TRBJ2-7; 9 bases map to TRBD1. V shed 6 bases, J shed 4 bases, and the junction held 7 bases outside the gene matches. Germline V gene lookup returns CDR1 MGHRA and CDR2 YSYEKL. The CDR3 extends over 14 amino acids. CDR3 nucleotides: TGCGCCAGCAGTCGGGACAGGGCGGCGTACGAGCAGTACTTC. Its protein product is CASSRDRAAYEQYF.

This clone was seen a handful of times. The rearrangement joins TRBV28 to TRBJ2-7; the D gene is possibly TRBD1 (6 bases). Germline CDR1 MDHEN, CDR2 SYDVKM. The V gene lost 5 bases and the J gene lost 3 bases, with 17 bases spanning the gap. The CDR3 is 15 amino acids. The CDR3 loop reads CASSNREALNYEQYF. CDR3 nucleotide sequence: TGTGCCAGCAGTAACAGGGAAGCCCTTAACTACGAGCAGTACTTC.

The rearrangement links TRBV11-2 to TRBJ1-1; 7 bases are shared with TRBD1. Trimming cost V 5 bases and J 0 bases; bases outside gene matches: 3. Germline V gives CDR1 SGHAT, CDR2 FQNNGV. The CDR3 is 14 residues long. CDR3 nucleotide sequence: TGTGCCAGCAGCCGGGGACAGTTGAACACTGAAGCTTTCTTT. Encoded protein: CASSRGQLNTEAFF.

This clone came up a few times. The V and J genes are TRBV5-6 and TRBJ2-4; 11 bases align to TRBD1. Germline CDR1 SGHDT, CDR2 YYEEEE. V lost 5 bases to trimming and J lost 0 bases; unmatched junction nucleotides: 13. The CDR3 extends over 19 amino acids. CDR3 DNA sequence: TGTGCCAGCAGTTCCTGGACAGGGGGCGTAGTCCTAGCCAAAAACATTCAGTACTTC. Its protein is CASSSWTGGVVLAKNIQYF.

This clone appeared a few times. The rearrangement joins TRBV4-2 to TRBJ1-3; D is ambiguous. The ends were cut back, 1 base at V and 4 bases at J, with 8 bases in the middle. Germline V gene data show CDR1 as LGHNA and CDR2 as YNFKEQ. CDR3 length: 14 amino acids. CDR3 sequence (DNA): TGTGCCAGCAGCCAAGGGGCCCTGGGAAACACCATATATTTT. Translating gives CASSQGALGNTIYF.

The rearrangement joins TRBV19 to TRBJ1-1, with D uncertain. Trimming took off 3 bases at V and 1 base at J, with 9 bases between the two ends. This CDR3 is built from 14 residues. Per germline, CDR1 LNHDA and CDR2 SQIVND (reference sequence). CDR3 DNA: TGTGCCAGTAGTATGGACGGAGGGAACACTGAAGCTTTCTTT. It translates to CASSMDGGNTEAFF.

V gene TRBV19 combines with J gene TRBJ2-1; TRBD2 agrees at 12 bases. The V segment lost 7 bases and the J segment 7 bases; nucleotides outside the gene matches: 5. The CDR3 runs to 14 residues. The germline V gene has CDR1 LNHDA and CDR2 SQIVND (reference sequence). The CDR3 nucleotides read TGTGCCAGTAATGGACTAGCGGGAACGAATGAGCAGTTCTTC. Protein: CASNGLAGTNEQFF. Filled out from reference TRBV19 and TRBJ2-1, the complete variable domain reads DGGITQSPKYLFRKEGQNVTLSCEQNLNHDAMYWYRQDPGQGLRLIYYSQIVNDFQKGDIAEGYSVSREKKESFPLTVTSAQKNPTAFYLCASNGLAGTNEQFFGPGTRLTVL.